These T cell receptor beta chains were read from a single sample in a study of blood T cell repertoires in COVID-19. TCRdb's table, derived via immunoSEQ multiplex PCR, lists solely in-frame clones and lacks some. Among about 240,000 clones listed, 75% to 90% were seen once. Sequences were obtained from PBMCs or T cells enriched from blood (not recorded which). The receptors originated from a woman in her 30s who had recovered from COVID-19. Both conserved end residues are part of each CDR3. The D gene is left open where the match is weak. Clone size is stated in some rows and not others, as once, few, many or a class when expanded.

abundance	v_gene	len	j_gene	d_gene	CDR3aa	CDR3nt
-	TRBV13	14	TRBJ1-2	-	CASSLEGLNYGYTF	TGTGCCAGCAGCTTAGAGGGGCTTAACTATGGCTACACCTTC
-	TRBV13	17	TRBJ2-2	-	CASSREHDGSFTGELFF	TGTGCCAGCAGCCGCGAGCACGACGGGAGTTTCACCGGGGAGCTGTTTTTT
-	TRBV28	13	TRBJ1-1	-	CASSLAKNTEAFF	TGTGCCAGCAGTTTGGCCAAAAACACTGAAGCTTTCTTT
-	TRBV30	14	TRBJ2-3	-	CAWSQLGGPDTQYF	TGTGCCTGGAGTCAATTGGGGGGGCCAGATACGCAGTATTTT
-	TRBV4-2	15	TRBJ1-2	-	CASSQERTFAYGYTF	TGTGCCAGCAGCCAAGAAAGGACATTCGCCTATGGCTACACCTTC
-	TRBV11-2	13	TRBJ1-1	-	CASRYSMNTEAFF	TGTGCCAGCAGGTACAGCATGAACACTGAAGCTTTCTTT
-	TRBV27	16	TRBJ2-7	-	CASSLRPNSVGYEQYF	TGTGCCAGCAGTTTACGGCCTAATAGCGTAGGCTACGAGCAGTACTTC
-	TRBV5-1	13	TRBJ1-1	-	CASSLGGNTEAFF	TGCGCCAGCAGCTTAGGAGGGAACACTGAAGCTTTCTTT
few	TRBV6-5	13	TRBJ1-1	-	CASSYSKEGEAFF	TGTGCCAGCAGTTACTCAAAGGAGGGGGAAGCTTTCTTT
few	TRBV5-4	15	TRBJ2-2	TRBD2	CASSLAGRDTGELFF	TGTGCCAGCAGCTTGGCGGGGAGGGACACCGGGGAGCTGTTTTTT
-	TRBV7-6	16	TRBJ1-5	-	CASSQRPAWEGQPQHF	TGTGCCAGCAGCCAGAGACCGGCCTGGGAGGGTCAGCCCCAGCATTTT
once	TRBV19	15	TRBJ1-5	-	CASSIPRVGRQPQHF	TGTGCCAGTAGTATCCCCAGGGTTGGTCGTCAGCCCCAGCATTTT
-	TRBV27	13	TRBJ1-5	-	CASSLREGEAQHF	TGTGCCAGCAGTCTTCGGGAGGGTGAGGCCCAGCATTTT
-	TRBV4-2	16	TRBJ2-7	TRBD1	CASSHAGTGASYEQYF	TGTGCCAGCAGCCACGCCGGGACAGGGGCATCCTACGAGCAGTACTTC
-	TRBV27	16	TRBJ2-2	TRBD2	CASSSPRAGYTGELFF	TGTGCCAGCAGTTCCCCCCGAGCGGGATACACCGGGGAGCTGTTTTTT
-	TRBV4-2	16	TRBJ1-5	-	CASSQASGDGNQPQHF	TGTGCCAGCAGCCAAGCTTCGGGGGACGGCAATCAGCCCCAGCATTTT
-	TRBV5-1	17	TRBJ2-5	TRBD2	CASSLELAGGAEETQYF	TGCGCCAGCAGCTTGGAACTAGCGGGAGGGGCGGAAGAGACCCAGTACTTC
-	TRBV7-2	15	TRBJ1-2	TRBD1	CASSSGQGKVYGYTF	TGTGCCAGCAGCTCTGGACAGGGGAAGGTCTATGGCTACACCTTC
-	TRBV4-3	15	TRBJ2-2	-	CASSQDLGVTGELFF	TGCGCCAGCAGCCAAGATCTGGGCGTAACCGGGGAGCTGTTTTTT
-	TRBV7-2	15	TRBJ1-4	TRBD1	CASSFDRGQNEKLFF	TGTGCCAGCAGCTTCGACAGGGGACAAAATGAAAAACTGTTTTTT
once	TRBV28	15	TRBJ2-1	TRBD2	CASSLSSGSYNEQFF	TGTGCCAGCAGTTTATCTAGCGGGAGCTACAATGAGCAGTTCTTC
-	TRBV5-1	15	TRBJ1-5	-	CASSPYPGSNQPQHF	TGCGCCAGCAGCCCCTACCCCGGTAGCAATCAGCCCCAGCATTTT
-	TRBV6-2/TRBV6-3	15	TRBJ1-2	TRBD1	CASSYPPGTGGSVTF	TGTGCCAGCAGTTACCCGCCCGGGACAGGGGGCTCGGTCACCTTC
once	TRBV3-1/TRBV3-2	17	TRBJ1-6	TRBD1	CASSQAGQGARNSPLHF	TGTGCCAGCAGCCAAGCGGGACAGGGGGCTAGGAATTCACCCCTCCACTTT
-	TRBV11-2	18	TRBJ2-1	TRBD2	CASSLLGLAGGPDNEQFF	TGTGCCAGCAGCTTATTGGGACTAGCGGGAGGGCCGGACAATGAGCAGTTCTTC
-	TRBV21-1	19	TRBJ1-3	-	CASSKKADTRRPCGNTIYF	TGTGCCAGCAGCAAAAAGGCCGACACCCGCCGTCCCTGCGGAAACACCATATATTTT
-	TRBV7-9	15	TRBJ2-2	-	CASTKRQGSTGELFF	TGTGCCAGCACCAAACGCCAGGGGAGCACCGGGGAGCTGTTTTTT
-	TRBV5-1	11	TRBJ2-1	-	CASSTLDEQFF	TGCGCCAGCAGCACCCTAGATGAGCAGTTCTTC
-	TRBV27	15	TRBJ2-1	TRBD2	CASSLTSGEYNEQFF	TGTGCCAGCAGTCTAACTAGCGGGGAATACAATGAGCAGTTCTTC
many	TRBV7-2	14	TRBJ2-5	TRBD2	CASSWSGGQETQYF	TGTGCCAGCAGCTGGAGCGGGGGGCAAGAGACCCAGTACTTC
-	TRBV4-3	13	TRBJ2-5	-	CASSLTTEETQYF	TGCGCCAGCAGCCTTACAACAGAAGAGACCCAGTACTTC
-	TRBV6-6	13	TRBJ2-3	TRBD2	CASSGRGVDTQYF	TGTGCCAGCAGCGGGAGGGGGGTAGATACGCAGTATTTT
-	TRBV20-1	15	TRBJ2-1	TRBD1	CSASAPDRDYNEQFF	TGCAGTGCTAGTGCCCCGGACAGGGACTACAATGAGCAGTTCTTC
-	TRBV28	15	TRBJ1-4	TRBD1	CASSLTGTGRKKLFF	TGTGCCAGCAGTTTAACCGGGACAGGGCGTAAAAAACTGTTTTTT
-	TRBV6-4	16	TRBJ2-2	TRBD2	CASSDSAGLGTGELFF	TGTGCCAGCAGTGACTCAGCGGGATTGGGCACCGGGGAGCTGTTTTTT
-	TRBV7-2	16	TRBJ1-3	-	CASSSGPGGSGNTIYF	TGTGCCAGCAGCTCCGGGCCGGGGGGTAGTGGAAACACCATATATTTT
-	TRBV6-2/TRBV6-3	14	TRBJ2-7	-	CASSYRGSSYEQYF	TGTGCCAGCAGTTACCGGGGATCGTCCTACGAGCAGTACTTC
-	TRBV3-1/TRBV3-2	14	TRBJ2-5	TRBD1	CASSRDRVWATQYF	TGTGCCAGCAGCCGGGACAGGGTTTGGGCCACCCAGTACTTC
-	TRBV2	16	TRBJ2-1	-	CATQARLSFSYNEQFF	TGTGCCACCCAGGCAAGACTATCCTTCTCCTACAATGAGCAGTTCTTC
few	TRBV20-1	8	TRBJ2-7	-	CSARDLVF	TGCAGTGCTAGAGATCTCGTCTTC
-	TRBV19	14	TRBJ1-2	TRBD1	CASSTQTGAYGYTF	TGTGCCAGTAGTACCCAGACAGGGGCCTATGGCTACACCTTC
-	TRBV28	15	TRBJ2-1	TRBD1	CASSLTGGATNEQFF	TGTGCCAGCAGTCTAACAGGGGGAGCCACAAATGAGCAGTTCTTC
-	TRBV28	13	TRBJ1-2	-	CAISRQGDYGYTF	TGTGCCATCAGTCGGCAGGGTGACTATGGCTACACCTTC
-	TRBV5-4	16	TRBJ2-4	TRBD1	CASRPGGQGDKNIQYF	TGTGCCAGCAGGCCTGGCGGACAGGGCGACAAAAACATTCAGTACTTC
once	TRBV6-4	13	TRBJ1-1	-	CASSDGRGTEAFF	TGTGCCAGCAGTGATGGGAGGGGCACTGAAGCTTTCTTT
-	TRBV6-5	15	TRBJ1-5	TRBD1	CASSYSRGSNQPQHF	TGTGCCAGCAGTTACAGCAGGGGGAGCAATCAGCCCCAGCATTTT
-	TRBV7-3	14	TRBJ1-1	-	CASSPRGENTEAFF	TGTGCCAGCAGCCCGCGTGGAGAGAACACTGAAGCTTTCTTT
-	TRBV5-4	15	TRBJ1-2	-	CASSLGAQASYGYTF	TGTGCCAGCAGCTTGGGGGCACAGGCCTCCTATGGCTACACCTTC
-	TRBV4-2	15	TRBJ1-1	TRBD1	CASSRVQGGNTEAFF	TGTGCCAGCAGCCGCGTACAGGGGGGGAACACTGAAGCTTTCTTT
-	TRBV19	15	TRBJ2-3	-	CASSMGGGLPDTQYF	TGTGCCAGTAGTATGGGAGGGGGATTGCCAGATACGCAGTATTTT